The 32 T cell receptor beta chains presented below share a single source sample, sequenced in a study of blood T cell repertoires in COVID-19. Profiled with immunoSEQ multiplex PCR; TCRdb holds only in-frame clones, not every one. The table shows under 150,000 clones, with more than 80% occurring only once. The sequenced sample consisted of peripheral blood. The receptors come from a woman aged 45 to 65 with acute or convalescent COVID-19.

The J gene is TRBJ1-6, the V gene TRBV15; 12 bases agree with TRBD1. V shed 5 bases, J shed 1 base, and the junction held 6 bases outside the gene matches. CDR1 is LNHNV and CDR2 is YYDKDF in the germline V gene (reference sequence). CDR3 length equals 18 residues. In nucleotides, the CDR3 is TGTGCCACCAGCTCCCGGGACAGGGGGCAGTCCTATAATTCACCCCTCCACTTT. As protein: CATSSRDRGQSYNSPLHF.

The chain carries TRBV20-1 and TRBJ1-2, with D possibly being TRBD1 (5 bases). Germline values: CDR1 DFQATT, CDR2 SNEGSKA (reference sequence). This CDR3 contains 11 residues. V was shortened by 0 bases and J by 9 bases, with 8 bases between the two germline ends. CDR3 loop: CSAREGPSYTF. CDR3 DNA sequence: TGCAGTGCTAGAGAGGGGCCCAGCTACACCTTC.

V gene TRBV11-2 combines with J gene TRBJ2-1; D ambiguous. CDR3 size: 13 residues. V was cut by 1 base and J by 7 bases, with 8 bases left in between. The germline V gene encodes CDR1 SGHAT and CDR2 FQNNGV. Here the CDR3 DNA reads TGTGCCAGCAGCTTAGTCGCGCTGAATGAGCAGTTCTTC. It encodes CASSLVALNEQFF.

This clone was seen a handful of times. CDR3 protein: CASSLGRGSYGYTF. The CDR3 bases are TGTGCCAGCAGCTTGGGCAGGGGAAGCTATGGCTACACCTTC. This chain uses TRBV5-6 with TRBJ1-2, with D perhaps matching TRBD1 (6 bases). The CDR3 is made up of 14 amino acids. Per germline, CDR1 SGHDT and CDR2 YYEEEE. The V end was cut by 0 bases, the J end by 4 bases, with 10 bases between.

V and J are TRBV13 and TRBJ1-5; D may be TRBD1 (6 bases). V lost 0 bases, J lost 7 bases, and 10 bases lay in between. The CDR3 is 14 residues long. CDR1 and CDR2 from the germline V gene are PRHDT and FYEKMQ (reference sequence). The CDR3 coding sequence is TGTGCCAGCAGCTTAGGGGGGGCCGGACAGCCCCAGCATTTT. Its translation is CASSLGGAGQPQHF.

The chain has TRBV7-2 and TRBJ1-5, with 10 bases identical to TRBD1. Germline lookup yields CDR1 SGHTA and CDR2 FQGNSA. This CDR3 has 15 amino acids. V lost 5 bases, J lost 5 bases, and 6 bases stayed unmatched. DNA for the CDR3: TGTGCCAGCAGCCCGGGGACAGGGGCCCATCAGCCCCAGCATTTT. Residues: CASSPGTGAHQPQHF. Complete variable domain (other parts from reference TRBV7-2 and TRBJ1-5): GAGVSQSPSNKVTEKGKDVELRCDPISGHTALYWYRQSLGQGLEFLIYFQGNSAPDKSGLPSDRFSAERTGGSVSTLTIQRTQQEDSAVYLCASSPGTGAHQPQHFGDGTRLSIL.

This sequence joins TRBV6-2 or TRBV6-3 and TRBJ2-3; the D is unclear. CDR3 size: 13 residues. Deletions cut 6 bases from V and 4 bases from J, with 11 bases between. The germline gives CDR1 MNHEY, CDR2 SVGEGT. CDR3 loop: CASSNILPDTQYF. The CDR3, as DNA: TGTGCCAGCAGCAACATCCTTCCAGATACGCAGTATTTT.

The chain links TRBV3-1 (or the pseudogene TRBV3-2) to TRBJ2-1; 8 nucleotides line up with TRBD1. V was clipped by 0 bases and J by 5 bases; unmatched bases: 9. Germline V gives CDR1 LGHDT, CDR2 YNNKEL (reference sequence). This CDR3 contains 17 residues. CDR3 loop: CASSQDFWDRIDNEQFF. The DNA for the CDR3 is TGTGCCAGCAGCCAAGATTTTTGGGACAGGATTGACAATGAGCAGTTCTTC.

This clone was recorded only once. The rearrangement joins TRBV5-1 to TRBJ2-6; 7 bases agree with TRBD1. Per the germline V gene, CDR1 is SGHRS and CDR2 is YFSETQ. The V and J ends lost 2 bases and 2 bases, in that order; junction bases with no gene match: 10. The CDR3 sequence is 18 residues long. CDR3 nucleotide sequence: TGCGCCAGCAGCTTCGACAGGGTTCTCTCTCCTGGGGCCAACGTCCTGACTTTC. Its protein product is CASSFDRVLSPGANVLTF.

The chain couples TRBV5-1 to TRBJ2-5; unclear D gene. Trimming took 4 bases from V and 0 from J, leaving 4 bases between them. The germline gives CDR1 SGHRS, CDR2 YFSETQ. This CDR3 is 12 amino acids long. Written as DNA, the CDR3 is TGCGCCAGCAGCCTTTACCAAGAGACCCAGTACTTC. Translated: CASSLYQETQYF.

The V and J genes are TRBV27 and TRBJ1-1; no reliable D call. Per germline, CDR1 MNHEY and CDR2 SMNVEV (reference sequence). Trimming shortened V by 0 bases and J by 5 bases, and 7 bases separated the two germline ends. This CDR3 comprises 13 residues. Here the CDR3 reads CASSLSQRTEAFF. CDR3 in DNA: TGTGCCAGCAGTTTATCGCAGAGGACTGAAGCTTTCTTT.

The chain joins TRBV7-3 to TRBJ1-5, with 7 bases identical to TRBD1. CDR1 SGHTA and CDR2 FQGTGA come from the germline V gene. The J segment lost 4 bases and the V segment lost 5 bases, leaving 2 bases of the junction unmatched. CDR3 size: 13 residues. The CDR3 is CASSPTGNQPQHF. The DNA for the CDR3 is TGTGCCAGCAGCCCGACAGGGAATCAGCCCCAGCATTTT.

The rearrangement links TRBV4-1 to TRBJ1-4, with 7 nucleotides matching TRBD1. CDR3 length equals 17 residues. Trimming took 4 bases from V and 3 from J; bases not matched to a gene: 11. Germline lookup yields CDR1 MGHRA and CDR2 YSYEKL. CDR3 bases: TGCGCCAGCAGCCCCGGGACAGCCTATTCGGCTAATGAAAAACTGTTTTTT. Its protein product is CASSPGTAYSANEKLFF.

The chain links TRBV7-8 to TRBJ2-7, with D possibly matching TRBD2 (5 bases). Germline CDR1 and CDR2: SGHVS and FQNEAQ. V was trimmed by 2 bases and J by 4 bases, leaving 18 bases between them. The CDR3 totals 16 residues. This CDR3 reads CASSLTTGPRGYEQYF. CDR3 DNA sequence: TGTGCCAGCAGCTTAACCACCGGACCTCGGGGTTACGAGCAGTACTTC.

This chain links TRBV19 with TRBJ1-5, with D uncertain. CDR1 and CDR2 from the germline V gene are LNHDA and SQIVND (reference sequence). Trimming removed 7 bases at V and 5 bases at J, with 9 bases between. The CDR3 has 12 residues. Here the CDR3 reads CASNLMDQPQHF. The CDR3 DNA reads as TGTGCCAGTAATCTAATGGATCAGCCCCAGCATTTT.

The gene calls are TRBV2 and TRBJ1-1; D possibly corresponds to TRBD1 (5 bases). There are 12 residues in the CDR3. CDR1 is SNHLY and CDR2 is FYNNEI in the germline V gene. V was cut by 6 bases and J by 7 bases, with 12 bases left in between. The CDR3 here is CASSDDRVEAFF. In DNA, the CDR3 is TGTGCCAGCAGCGATGACAGAGTTGAAGCTTTCTTT.

The J gene is TRBJ2-3, the V gene TRBV27, with D maybe TRBD2 (5 bases). Trimming removed 6 bases at V and 1 base at J, with 11 bases between. Germline V gene data show CDR1 as MNHEY and CDR2 as SMNVEV (reference sequence). CDR3 length equals 14 residues. The CDR3 spells CASRAFGGTDTQYF. The CDR3 DNA follows: TGTGCCAGCAGGGCATTCGGGGGCACAGATACGCAGTATTTT.

This clone was observed a few times. Other DNA sequences in this sample translate to the same CDR3. J is TRBJ2-7 and V is TRBV30; 13 nucleotides line up with TRBD2. The ends lost 2 bases at V and 7 bases at J; junction bases unmatched: 2. This CDR3 spans 13 amino acids. Germline CDR1 is GTSNPN and CDR2 is SVGIG (reference sequence). DNA for the CDR3: TGTGCCTGGAGTCCGGGACTAGCGGGGGAGCAGTACTTC. Protein: CAWSPGLAGEQYF. The whole variable domain, filled in from reference TRBV30 and TRBJ2-7, reads SQTIHQWPATLVQPVGSPLSLECTVEGTSNPNLYWYRQAAGRGLQLLFYSVGIGQISSEVPQNLSASRPQDRQFILSSKKLLLSDSGFYLCAWSPGLAGEQYFGPGTRLTVT.

The chain is built from TRBV5-6 and TRBJ1-5; the match to TRBD1 covers 8 bases. Germline V gene data show CDR1 as SGHDT and CDR2 as YYEEEE. With 3 bases clipped from V and 2 bases from J, the junction kept 4 bases outside the gene matches. This CDR3 is built from 15 residues. CDR3 loop: CASSSQGAGNQPQHF. CDR3 nucleotides: TGTGCCAGCAGCTCCCAGGGGGCTGGCAATCAGCCCCAGCATTTT.

This rearrangement joins TRBV24-1 to TRBJ2-3, with 11 bases identical to TRBD2. Germline CDR1 KGHDR, CDR2 SFDVKD. The CDR3 has 17 residues. V was clipped by 4 bases and J by 2 bases; unmatched bases: 7. Here the CDR3 DNA reads TGTGCCACCAGTGACCATCTAGCGGGGGGAAACACAGATACGCAGTATTTT. Its protein product is CATSDHLAGGNTDTQYF.

The chain links TRBV14 to TRBJ2-7; 9 bases fit TRBD1. The J segment lost 5 bases and the V segment lost 4 bases, leaving 9 bases of the junction unmatched. The CDR3 is made up of 15 amino acids. Germline V gene sequence: CDR1 SGHDN, CDR2 FVKESK. Here the CDR3 DNA reads TGTGCCAGCAGCCCCCACAGGGGGCACTCGGACGAGCAGTACTTC. As protein: CASSPHRGHSDEQYF.

The count of this clone is one. The chain has TRBV30 and TRBJ1-1; no reliable D call. Deletions cut 4 bases from V and 0 bases from J, with 9 bases between. The CDR3 spans 13 residues. CDR1 and CDR2 (germline): GTSNPN, SVGIG (reference sequence). CDR3 DNA sequence: TGTGCCTGGATGAGACAATTGAACACTGAAGCTTTCTTT. Encoded protein: CAWMRQLNTEAFF.

J is TRBJ1-3 and V is TRBV3-1 (or the pseudogene TRBV3-2); D ambiguous. Germline CDR1 and CDR2: LGHDT and YNNKEL (reference sequence). The CDR3 is 17 residues long. Trimming took off 4 bases at V and 3 bases at J, with 19 bases between the two ends. The CDR3: CASSRSMTVGSGNTIYF. The CDR3 region has the DNA TGTGCCAGCAGCCGAAGCATGACCGTAGGGAGTGGAAACACCATATATTTT.

J is TRBJ1-2 and V is TRBV19, with 8 bases matching TRBD1. J lost 2 bases, V lost 11 bases, and 4 bases had no gene match. Germline CDR1 reads LNHDA; CDR2 reads SQIVND (reference sequence). This CDR3 has 12 residues. The CDR3 reads CACAGGNYGYTF. The CDR3 bases are TGTGCCTGCGCAGGGGGCAACTATGGCTACACCTTC.

This clone appeared once. This sequence joins TRBV11-2 and TRBJ1-2; D might be TRBD1 (5 bases). Trimming removed 4 bases at V and 8 bases at J, with 11 bases between. Germline V gives CDR1 SGHAT, CDR2 FQNNGV. This CDR3 is 12 amino acids long. Written as DNA, the CDR3 is TGTGCCAGCAGCTCCCTTAGGGGAGGCTACACCTTC. Its protein is CASSSLRGGYTF.

The chain joins TRBV7-2 to TRBJ1-5; weak D call: TRBD1 (5 bases). This CDR3 comprises 15 residues. In germline, CDR1 is SGHTA, CDR2 FQGNSA. Trimming stripped 4 bases from V and 2 bases from J, with 12 bases between. The CDR3 sequence: CASSSGQRGNQPQHF. As DNA, the CDR3 is TGTGCCAGCAGCTCCGGACAAAGAGGCAATCAGCCCCAGCATTTT.

The chain links TRBV6-2 or TRBV6-3 to TRBJ2-1, with 7 bases lining up with TRBD2. CDR1 and CDR2 (germline): MNHEY, SVGEGT. V trimming: 6 bases; J trimming: 6 bases; junction bases outside the gene matches: 8. The length of the CDR3 is 14 residues. The CDR3 loop reads CASSPLAASNEQFF. As DNA, the CDR3 is TGTGCCAGCAGCCCTCTAGCGGCTAGCAATGAGCAGTTCTTC.

CDR3 in DNA: TGTGCCAGCAGCCAAGAAGGGGTTCCTGGAAACACCATATATTTT. The encoded protein is CASSQEGVPGNTIYF. The V gene is TRBV3-1 (or the pseudogene TRBV3-2), the J gene TRBJ1-3; maybe TRBD1 (5 bases). Trimming took off 0 bases at V and 2 bases at J, with 8 bases between the two ends. Germline V lookup: CDR1 LGHDT, CDR2 YNNKEL (reference sequence). The CDR3 sequence is 15 residues long.

The chain combines TRBV29-1 with TRBJ2-7, with 11 bases matching TRBD2. The CDR3 runs to 13 residues. After removal of 8 bases from V and 4 bases from J, the junction contained 7 bases not matched to a gene. CDR1 SQVTM and CDR2 ANQGSEA come from the germline V gene. The CDR3 sequence: CSIRLAGLYEQYF. The CDR3 nucleotides read TGCAGCATCCGACTAGCGGGGTTGTACGAGCAGTACTTC.

This clone was counted between two and nine times. The chain combines TRBV25-1 with TRBJ1-4; TRBD1 aligns across 12 bases. V trimming: 2 bases; J trimming: 8 bases; junction bases outside the gene matches: 6. This CDR3 spans 16 amino acids. In germline, CDR1 is MGHDK, CDR2 SYGVNS. CDR3 coding DNA: TGTGCCAGCAGTGAAACCGGGACAGGGGGCAAAGAAAAACTGTTTTTT. This sequence encodes CASSETGTGGKEKLFF.

The chain carries TRBV7-9 and TRBJ2-2; 13 bases agree with TRBD2. The CDR3 is made up of 15 amino acids. Germline CDR1 and CDR2: SEHNR and FQNEAQ (reference sequence). V shed 3 bases, J shed 5 bases, and the junction held 0 bases outside the gene matches. This chain's CDR3 is CASSLTSGRTGELFF. The CDR3 region has the DNA TGTGCCAGCAGCTTGACTAGCGGGAGGACCGGGGAGCTGTTTTTT.

This clone was counted only a few times. The J gene is TRBJ2-1, the V gene TRBV6-2 or TRBV6-3, with TRBD1 matching 11 bases. The germline V gene has CDR1 MNHEY and CDR2 SVGEGT. CDR3 length: 16 residues. V lost 2 bases, J lost 6 bases, and 6 bases stayed unmatched. The CDR3: CASSYPGQGAPNEQFF. CDR3 sequence (DNA): TGTGCCAGCAGTTACCCAGGACAGGGGGCGCCCAATGAGCAGTTCTTC.